This TCR beta chain was captured by sequencing in a study of cytomegalovirus exposure and HLA in healthy donors (dated by TCRdb to 2016 to 2017). About the investigation overall: According to a later analysis, one platform produced both the approximately 110 validation repertoires and the 666 repertoires of the first cohort. To predict cytomegalovirus infection status, the study brought together high-throughput TCR immunosequencing, statistical association of individual TCRs with disease status, and machine learning. A separate validation cohort of 100 to 150 different subjects was used in addition to the roughly 620-subject first cohort. The study aimed to test whether signatures of past pathogen exposure could be identified by cataloging public T cell receptors. Overall study results and their limits: While some public TCRs were present in many individuals, most TCR sequences turned up only very rarely across donors. In a later analysis, TCRs clustered in the first cohort were found to also tend to co-occur in the roughly 120 validation repertoires, with approximately 93% of cluster scores above 0. A later analysis had no HLA typing for the validation cohort, so co-occurrence there was scored across all 110 or so repertoires. The classifier was reported to diagnose cytomegalovirus status with high specificity and sensitivity in both the original and validation cohorts. The study listed around 160 TCR beta chains as associated with cytomegalovirus. Three of the identified cytomegalovirus-associated TCR beta chains were confirmed in vitro to be specific for cytomegalovirus antigens. It was suggested by the authors that the approach could potentially be generalized to other disease states and immunological phenotypes.

Libraries were built with the immunoSEQ multiplex PCR assay. From the authors' description of their analysis: To diagnose cytomegalovirus status from the catalog of TCR beta chain sequences, a statistical classification framework was built. The source is immuneACCESS, and TCRdb retained only in-frame sequences with V and J called. Part of the clones is not carried over; for the studies checked, unresolved V genes explain less than half of this, and the remainder is unexplained. V, J and clone size derive from that table, while D and trimming were established from the DNA sequence. The sample data list over 250,000 clones, and 86% of these were observed just once. Clones ranked in the top ten supply 0.95% to 1.1% of the sample. For this chain, trimming is 7 bases at the V end and 5 bases at the J end, and the number of junction bases without a gene match is 15. The germline V gene supplies CDR1 SGHTA and CDR2 FQGTGA. CDR3 length: 17 amino acids, cysteine to phenylalanine. Solely the CDR3 DNA is kept, with 51 bases framed from the first base.

The donors were included in the validation cohort of some 120 subjects, a group kept apart from the roughly 670-subject first cohort. This clone was seen only once. Its antigen specificity is not known. Within one base of it there is no much larger clone, and no base qualities were kept. The TCR sequence derives from a woman aged 18-30 years in good health and CMV-seronegative. This receptor chain uses TRBV7-3 and TRBJ2-2, and 8 junctional nucleotides match TRBD1. The sequenced material came from PBMCs. For the CDR3, the sequence is CASTPRPGQGITGELFF. In nucleotides, the sequence is TGTGCCAGCACCCCCCGACCCGGACAGGGTATAACCGGGGAGCTGTTTTTT. The reference TRBV7-3 and TRBJ2-2 proteins fill in what lies around the CDR3, so the full variable domain reads GAGVSQTPSNKVTEKGKYVELRCDPISGHTALYWYRQSLGQGPEFLIYFQGTGAADDSGLPNDRFFAVRPEGSVSTLKIQRTERGDSAVYLCASTPRPGQGITGELFFGEGSRLTVL.